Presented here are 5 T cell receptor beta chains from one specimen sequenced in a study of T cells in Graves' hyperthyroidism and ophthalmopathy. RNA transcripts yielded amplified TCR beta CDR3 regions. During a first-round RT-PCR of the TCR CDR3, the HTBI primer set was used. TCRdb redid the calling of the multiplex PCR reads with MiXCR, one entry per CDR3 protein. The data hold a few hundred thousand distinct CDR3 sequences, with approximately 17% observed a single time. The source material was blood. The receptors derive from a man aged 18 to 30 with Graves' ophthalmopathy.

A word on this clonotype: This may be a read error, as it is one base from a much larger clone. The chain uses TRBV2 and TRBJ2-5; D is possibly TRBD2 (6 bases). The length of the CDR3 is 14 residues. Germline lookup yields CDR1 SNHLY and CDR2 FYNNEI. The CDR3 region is CAGSPEEGEETQYF. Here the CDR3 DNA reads TGTGCCGGCAGCCCTGAGGAGGGCGAGGAGACCCAGTACTTC.

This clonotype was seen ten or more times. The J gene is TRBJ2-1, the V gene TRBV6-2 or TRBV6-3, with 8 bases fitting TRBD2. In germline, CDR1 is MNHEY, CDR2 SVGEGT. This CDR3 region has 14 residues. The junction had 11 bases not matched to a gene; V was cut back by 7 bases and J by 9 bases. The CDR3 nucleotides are TGTGCCAGCATTACCGGGGGGGCCAGGGGTGAGCAGTTCTTC. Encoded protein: CASITGGARGEQFF.

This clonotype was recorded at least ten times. Here the CDR3 reads CASRLEMNTEAFF. The CDR3 coding sequence is TGTGCCAGCAGACTAGAAATGAACACTGAAGCTTTCTTT. The chain couples TRBV27 to TRBJ1-1; no reliable D call. Between the trimmed V and J ends, which lost 6 bases and 0 bases, there was a span of 8 bases. The CDR3 runs to 13 residues. Germline V CDR1 and CDR2: MNHEY, SMNVEV (reference sequence).

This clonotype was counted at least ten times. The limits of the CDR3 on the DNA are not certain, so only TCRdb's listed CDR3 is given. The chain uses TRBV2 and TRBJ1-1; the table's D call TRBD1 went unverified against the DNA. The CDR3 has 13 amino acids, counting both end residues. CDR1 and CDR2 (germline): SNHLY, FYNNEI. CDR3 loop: CASILDRGLEAFF.

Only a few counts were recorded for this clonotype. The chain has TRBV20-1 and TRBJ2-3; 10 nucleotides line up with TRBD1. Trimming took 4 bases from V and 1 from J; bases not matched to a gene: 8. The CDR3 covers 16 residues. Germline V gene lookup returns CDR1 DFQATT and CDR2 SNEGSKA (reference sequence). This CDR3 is CSATPVGTGGTDTQYF. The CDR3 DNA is TGCAGTGCTACCCCGGTCGGGACAGGGGGCACAGATACGCAGTATTTT.